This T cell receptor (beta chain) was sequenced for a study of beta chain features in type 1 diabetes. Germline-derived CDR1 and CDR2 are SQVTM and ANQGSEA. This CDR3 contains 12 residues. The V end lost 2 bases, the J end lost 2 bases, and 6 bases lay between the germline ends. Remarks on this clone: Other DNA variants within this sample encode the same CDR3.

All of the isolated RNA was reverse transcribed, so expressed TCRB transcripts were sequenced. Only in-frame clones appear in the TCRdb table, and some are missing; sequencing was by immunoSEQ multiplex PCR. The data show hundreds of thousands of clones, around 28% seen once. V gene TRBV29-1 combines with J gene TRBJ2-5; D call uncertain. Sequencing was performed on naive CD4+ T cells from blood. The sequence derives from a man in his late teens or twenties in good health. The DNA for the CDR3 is TGCAGCGTTGAAACAGCGCAAGAGACCCAGTACTTC. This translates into CSVETAQETQYF.